A single sample gave rise to the 13 T cell receptor beta chains below, sequenced in a study of T cell responses to AZD1222 COVID-19 vaccine. This table comes from immunoSEQ multiplex PCR, and its TCRdb copy is limited to in-frame clones, with some not included. This sample has around 87,000 clones, with 70% to 90% found just once. The sequencing used peripheral blood, collected on day 0 of AZD1222 vaccination. These receptors were obtained from an adult in good health.

This chain links TRBV24-1 with TRBJ2-6; D possibly corresponds to TRBD1 (6 bases). V gave up 6 bases and J gave up 6 bases, with 14 bases separating them. The length of the CDR3 is 15 residues. Germline V gene sequence: CDR1 KGHDR, CDR2 SFDVKD. CDR3 coding DNA: TGTGCCACCAGTCAAAGGGCAGGGGTGGCCAACGTCCTGACTTTC. Its protein product is CATSQRAGVANVLTF.

The chain couples TRBV11-1 to TRBJ2-7; D might be TRBD2 (7 bases). V lost 0 bases to trimming and J lost 6 bases, with 15 bases between them. Germline V lookup: CDR1 SGHAT, CDR2 FQDESV (reference sequence). The CDR3 is 15 amino acids. Here the CDR3 DNA reads TGTGCCAGCAGCTTAGCCGCCGGGGGGCAGGGCGAGCAGTACTTC. Translating gives CASSLAAGGQGEQYF.

This chain joins TRBV6-5 and TRBJ2-7, with a tentative D call TRBD1 (6 bases). Per germline, CDR1 MNHEY and CDR2 SVGAGI. The CDR3 is made up of 14 amino acids. Trimming shortened V by 8 bases and J by 2 bases, and 16 bases separated the two germline ends. CDR3 amino acids: CASLLGGLAYEQYF. The CDR3, as DNA: TGTGCCAGCTTACTAGGGGGTTTAGCCTACGAGCAGTACTTC.

V usage is TRBV7-9 and J usage is TRBJ2-7; 10 positions match TRBD1. Germline V gives CDR1 SEHNR, CDR2 FQNEAQ (reference sequence). This CDR3 has 16 residues. The junction had 12 bases not matched to a gene; V was cut back by 5 bases and J by 5 bases. The CDR3 sequence is CASSLSPGQGSHEQYF. The CDR3 DNA is TGTGCCAGCAGCCTAAGCCCGGGACAGGGGTCGCACGAGCAGTACTTC. Supplemented by reference TRBV7-9 and TRBJ2-7, the full variable domain reads DTGVSQNPRHKITKRGQNVTFRCDPISEHNRLYWYRQTLGQGPEFLTYFQNEAQLEKSRLLSDRFSAERPKGSFSTLEIQRTEQGDSAMYLCASSLSPGQGSHEQYFGPGTRLTVT.

The chain links TRBV4-1 to TRBJ1-3; perhaps TRBD1 as D (5 bases). CDR1 is MGHRA, CDR2 YSYEKL, per germline. The CDR3 is made up of 16 amino acids. Trimming took 0 bases from V and 4 from J, leaving 13 bases between them. The CDR3 nucleotides read TGCGCCAGCAGCCAAGAAGGGACCGCGGGAGGAAACACCATATATTTT. Amino acids: CASSQEGTAGGNTIYF.

This sequence joins TRBV18 and TRBJ2-3; D gene unclear. There are 14 residues in the CDR3. V was shortened by 3 bases and J by 2 bases, with 9 bases between the two germline ends. The germline V gene encodes CDR1 KGHSH and CDR2 LQKENI. The CDR3 bases are TGTGCCAGCTCACCGTCTCACCTCACAGATACGCAGTATTTT. The encoded protein is CASSPSHLTDTQYF.

The CDR3 loop is CASSYSEGNNQPQHF. Here the CDR3 DNA reads TGTGCCAGCAGTTACTCGGAAGGGAACAATCAGCCCCAGCATTTT. The chain uses TRBV6-5 and TRBJ1-5; D gene uncertain. CDR3 length: 15 amino acids. With 0 bases removed from V and 3 bases from J, the gap between germline ends came to 9 bases. Germline CDR1 reads MNHEY; CDR2 reads SVGAGI.

V gene TRBV18 combines with J gene TRBJ2-1; possible D gene TRBD1, 6 bases. The CDR3 is made up of 15 amino acids. Trimming pared 1 base from V and 7 bases from J, leaving 14 bases between. Germline loops: CDR1 KGHSH, CDR2 LQKENI. Here the CDR3 reads CASSPLGVQGNEQFF. The CDR3 nucleotides are TGTGCCAGCTCACCACTCGGGGTACAGGGTAATGAGCAGTTCTTC. The full variable domain, its missing parts supplied by reference TRBV18 and TRBJ2-1, is NAGVMQNPRHLVRRRGQEARLRCSPMKGHSHVYWYRQLPEEGLKFMVYLQKENIIDESGMPKERFSAEFPKEGPSILRIQQVVRGDSAAYFCASSPLGVQGNEQFFGPGTRLTVL.

J is TRBJ2-7 and V is TRBV2, with TRBD1 identical over 8 bases. Unmatched junction bases numbered 9, after V lost 7 bases and J lost 4 bases. The CDR3 contains 14 residues. In germline, CDR1 is SNHLY, CDR2 FYNNEI. The CDR3 region has the DNA TGTGCCAGCAACCCGACAGGGGTAGGGTACGAGCAGTACTTC. It encodes CASNPTGVGYEQYF.

CDR3 DNA sequence: TGTGCCAGCAGCAAACAGGGGGGGATAGAGAACACTGAAGCTTTCTTT. Encoded protein: CASSKQGGIENTEAFF. The genes are TRBV3-1 (or the pseudogene TRBV3-2) and TRBJ1-1, with 8 nucleotides matching TRBD1. V gave up 5 bases and J gave up 1 base; unmatched junction bases: 9. CDR3 length: 16 residues. The V gene's germline CDR1 is LGHDT and CDR2 YNNKEL (reference sequence).

The chain uses TRBV30 and TRBJ2-3, with 10 bases identical to TRBD1. The germline V gene encodes CDR1 GTSNPN and CDR2 SVGIG (reference sequence). The CDR3 runs to 15 residues. V was pared by 2 bases and J by 5 bases, with 7 bases of the junction left unmatched. For the CDR3, the DNA is TGTGCCTGGAGTCCAAGGACAGGGGGAGGAGATACGCAGTATTTT. It specifies CAWSPRTGGGDTQYF.

The chain couples TRBV25-1 to TRBJ2-3; 12 positions agree with TRBD2. V dropped 0 bases and J dropped 7; count of bases not matched to a gene: 8. Germline V CDR1 and CDR2: MGHDK, SYGVNS. This CDR3 is built from 17 residues. This CDR3 reads CASSEYETSGSVNTQYF. The CDR3 DNA follows: TGTGCCAGCAGTGAATATGAGACTAGCGGGAGTGTGAATACGCAGTATTTT.

The chain links TRBV6-1 to TRBJ1-3, with D unclear. The ends were cut back, 1 base at V and 2 bases at J, with 9 bases in the middle. The CDR3 extends over 15 amino acids. Germline V gives CDR1 MNHNS, CDR2 SASEGT. CDR3 sequence reads: CASSEGLTAGNTIYF. The DNA for the CDR3 is TGTGCCAGCAGTGAAGGTCTAACAGCTGGAAACACCATATATTTT.